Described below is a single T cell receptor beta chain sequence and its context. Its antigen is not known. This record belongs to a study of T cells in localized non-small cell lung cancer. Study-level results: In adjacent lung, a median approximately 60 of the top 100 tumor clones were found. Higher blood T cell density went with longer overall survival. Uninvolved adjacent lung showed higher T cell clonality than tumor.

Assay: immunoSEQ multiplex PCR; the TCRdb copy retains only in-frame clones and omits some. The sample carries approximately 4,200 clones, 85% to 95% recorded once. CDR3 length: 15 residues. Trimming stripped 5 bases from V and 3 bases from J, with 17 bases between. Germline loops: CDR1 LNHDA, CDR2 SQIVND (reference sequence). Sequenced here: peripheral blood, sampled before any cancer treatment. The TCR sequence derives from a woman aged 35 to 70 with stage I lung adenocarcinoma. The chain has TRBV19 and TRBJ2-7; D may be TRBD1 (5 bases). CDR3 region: CASSETVTNLYEQYF. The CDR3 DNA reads TGTGCCAGTAGTGAGACAGTGACGAATCTCTACGAGCAGTACTTC. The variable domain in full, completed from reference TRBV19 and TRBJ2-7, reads DGGITQSPKYLFRKEGQNVTLSCEQNLNHDAMYWYRQDPGQGLRLIYYSQIVNDFQKGDIAEGYSVSREKKESFPLTVTSAQKNPTAFYLCASSETVTNLYEQYFGPGTRLTVT.